Following are 31 T cell receptor beta chains from one sample sequenced in a study of T-cell reconstitution after alpha-beta-depleted transplantation in children (TCRdb year 2016). Explained via the paper, the treatment or condition label denotes: allogeneic hematopoietic cell transplantation with graft depleted of TCRalphabeta T cells and CD19 B cells. Library construction relied on PCR. The reads were generated on an Illumina HiSeq 2500. TCR library preparation used molecular barcoding, with unique molecular identifiers applied to normalize quantification of the TCRbeta repertoire. Through fastp at Q25 and MiXCR, TCRdb rebuilt clones from the public reads, retaining in-frame beta chains. When rows share a CDR3 protein, they turn into one entry using the most common DNA and genes. This sample comprises about 300,000 distinct CDR3 sequences, over 9% of them detected only once. The top ten hold less than 9% of the sample.

Sequenced material: PBMCs, taken before TCRalphabeta/CD19-depleted stem cell transplant. The receptors derive from a boy less than two years old with acute myeloid leukemia, due to receive a stem cell transplant.

The table lists this clonotype with many counts. The chain is built from TRBV11-2 and TRBJ2-5, with D perhaps being TRBD1 or TRBD2 (5 bases each). Deletions cut 6 bases from V and 1 base from J, with 12 bases between. Germline V gene sequence: CDR1 SGHAT, CDR2 FQNNGV. The CDR3 is 14 amino acids. CDR3 sequence reads: CASSLIGAQETQYF. The CDR3 region has the DNA TGTGCCAGCAGTCTTATCGGGGCCCAAGAGACCCAGTACTTC.

The rearrangement links TRBV6-1 to TRBJ2-2, with TRBD2 identical over 9 bases. Trimming at V came to 6 bases and at J to 6 bases, leaving 5 bases not matched to a gene. The germline gives CDR1 MNHNS, CDR2 SASEGT. The CDR3 runs 14 residues. CDR3 coding DNA: TGTGCCAGCAGGGGGACTAGCAAATCCGGGGAGCTGTTTTTT. Its protein product is CASRGTSKSGELFF.

The CDR3 sequence is CASSLGRRRIEAFF. The DNA for the CDR3 is TGTGCCAGCAGTCTGGGCCGAAGAAGGATCGAAGCTTTCTTT. V usage is TRBV6-1 and J usage is TRBJ1-1; D unclear. The CDR3 loop spans 14 amino acids. Germline V gene lookup returns CDR1 MNHNS and CDR2 SASEGT. Trimming took off 5 bases at V and 8 bases at J, with 18 bases between the two ends.

In this sample, this clonotype turned up once. V and J are TRBV6-5 and TRBJ2-6; no reliable D call. Looked up from germline, CDR1 is MNHEY and CDR2 is SVGAGI. With 2 bases removed from V and 6 bases from J, the gap between germline ends came to 17 bases. The CDR3 is 17 residues long. CDR3 protein: CASSYTGPRGVANVLTF. CDR3 nucleotide sequence: TGTGCCAGCAGTTACACCGGGCCACGCGGAGTGGCCAACGTCCTGACTTTC.

There are many counts of this clonotype. The chain has TRBV7-9 and TRBJ2-7; D is possibly TRBD1 (6 bases). V was trimmed by 3 bases and J by 1 base, leaving 10 bases between them. Germline loops: CDR1 SEHNR, CDR2 FQNEAQ (reference sequence). The CDR3 has 14 amino acids. The chain's CDR3 is CASSFDRPSYEQYF. For the CDR3, the DNA is TGTGCCAGCAGCTTTGACAGGCCTTCCTACGAGCAGTACTTC.

The chain employs TRBV7-9 and TRBJ1-1; maybe TRBD1 (5 bases). Looked up from germline, CDR1 is SEHNR and CDR2 is FQNEAQ (reference sequence). The CDR3 is 12 amino acids. V was trimmed by 5 bases and J by 6 bases, leaving 10 bases between them. For the CDR3, the DNA is TGTGCCAGCAGCCAAGGGGCCTCTGAAGCTTTCTTT. Its protein is CASSQGASEAFF.

DNA of the CDR3: TGCGCCAGCAGCGGGGGGCTCGCATACAATGAGCAGTTCTTC. It yields the protein CASSGGLAYNEQFF. The chain couples TRBV5-1 to TRBJ2-1; tentatively, D is TRBD1 or TRBD2 (6 bases each). CDR1 is SGHRS and CDR2 is YFSETQ in the germline V gene. This CDR3 region has 14 residues. Trimming took off 4 bases at V and 4 bases at J, with 12 bases between the two ends.

There are many counts of this clonotype. The V call is TRBV20-1, the J call TRBJ2-7; TRBD2 agrees at 8 bases. Losses at the gene ends were 6 bases for V and 3 bases for J; bases not matched to a gene: 7. The germline V gene has CDR1 DFQATT and CDR2 SNEGSKA (reference sequence). The CDR3 covers 13 residues. Here the CDR3 DNA reads TGCAGTGCCGCGCGGGGGGCCCTCTACGAGCAGTACTTC. Translation: CSAARGALYEQYF.

This clonotype was detected a few times. The J gene is TRBJ1-2, the V gene TRBV12-3 or TRBV12-4, with TRBD1 matching over 12 bases. The CDR3 extends over 16 amino acids. Trimming at V came to 5 bases and at J to 8 bases, leaving 12 bases not matched to a gene. The CDR3 spells CASSPALGQGARGYTF. As DNA, the CDR3 is TGTGCCAGCAGTCCAGCTCTGGGACAGGGGGCGCGGGGCTACACCTTC.

The V and J genes are TRBV20-1 and TRBJ2-7; maybe TRBD1 (6 bases). CDR3 length equals 15 residues. Germline V lookup: CDR1 DFQATT, CDR2 SNEGSKA (reference sequence). V was cut by 5 bases and J by 3 bases, with 20 bases left in between. As DNA, the CDR3 is TGCAGTGCTCGTCACAACAGGGAGACAGGCTACGAGCAGTACTTC. Amino acid sequence: CSARHNRETGYEQYF.

There are many counts of this clonotype. V and J are TRBV12-3 or TRBV12-4 and TRBJ2-7; 8 bases map to TRBD1. V shed 2 bases, J shed 2 bases, and the junction held 5 bases outside the gene matches. The CDR3 loop spans 15 amino acids. The CDR3 sequence: CASSLSDRGPYEQYF. For the CDR3, the DNA is TGTGCCAGCAGTTTATCCGACAGGGGACCCTACGAGCAGTACTTC.

This clonotype came up a few times. CDR3 sequence reads: CASSLPAGGPETQYF. As DNA, the CDR3 is TGTGCCAGCAGCTTGCCAGCGGGAGGGCCAGAGACCCAGTACTTC. The J gene is TRBJ2-5, the V gene TRBV5-4; TRBD2 matches 10 bases. Trimming at V came to 1 base and at J to 4 bases, leaving 4 bases not matched to a gene. Germline V gene sequence: CDR1 SGHNT, CDR2 YYREEE (reference sequence). The CDR3 extends over 15 amino acids.

Many counts were recorded for this clonotype. CDR3 bases: TGTGCCAGCAGCGTAGCTCTCGGACAGGGGACCGAGCAGTACTTC. Amino acids: CASSVALGQGTEQYF. The chain is built from TRBV9 and TRBJ2-7; 9 bases fit TRBD1. V trimming: 0 bases; J trimming: 6 bases; junction bases outside the gene matches: 7. Looked up from germline, CDR1 is SGDLS and CDR2 is YYNGEE. This CDR3 has 15 residues.

This clonotype has ten or more counts. The CDR3: CASSNRVTEQFF. CDR3 in DNA: TGCGCCAGCAGCAACAGGGTAACTGAGCAGTTCTTC. This chain links TRBV5-1 with TRBJ2-1; D may be TRBD1 (6 bases). Looked up from germline, CDR1 is SGHRS and CDR2 is YFSETQ. V lost 4 bases to trimming and J lost 9 bases, with 11 bases between them. This CDR3 spans 12 amino acids.

The sample holds many counts of this clonotype. DNA of the CDR3: TGTGCCAGCACCCAGGGGGGAGAACTGTTTTTT. It yields the protein CASTQGGELFF. The chain links TRBV6-2 or TRBV6-3 to TRBJ1-4, with 7 bases identical to TRBD1. This CDR3 comprises 11 residues. Germline-derived CDR1 and CDR2 are MNHEY and SVGEGT. Losses at the gene ends were 7 bases for V and 12 bases for J; bases not matched to a gene: 5.

This clonotype showed up many times. This chain uses TRBV4-2 with TRBJ2-7; weak D call: TRBD1 (6 bases). The CDR3 is made up of 13 amino acids. Trimming took 6 bases from V and 3 from J, leaving 12 bases between them. Germline lookup yields CDR1 LGHNA and CDR2 YNFKEQ. This CDR3 is CASRDSTSYEQYF. In nucleotides, the CDR3 is TGTGCCAGCAGGGACAGTACGAGCTACGAGCAGTACTTC.

This clonotype was recorded many times. The rearrangement joins TRBV7-2 to TRBJ2-7, with D perhaps matching TRBD2 (6 bases). Germline values: CDR1 SGHTA, CDR2 FQGNSA. Trimming left V 3 bases short and J 7 bases short, with 16 bases between. This CDR3 spans 14 amino acids. In DNA, the CDR3 is TGTGCCAGCAGCTTGGGGACTCCTCTGTTGGAGCAGTACTTC. Amino acid sequence: CASSLGTPLLEQYF.

Note on this clonotype: This sequence may be a read error, since a much larger clone differs from it by one base. V gene TRBV12-3 or TRBV12-4 combines with J gene TRBJ2-3, with D tentatively TRBD1 (6 bases). The CDR3 spans 14 residues. V lost 9 bases and J lost 2, with 15 bases in between. Here the CDR3 reads CASWTDTSTDTQYF. The DNA for the CDR3 is TGTGCCAGTTGGACAGATACTTCCACAGATACGCAGTATTTT.

This clonotype was observed at least ten times. The CDR3 bases are TGCAGTGCTAGAGGCCTAGCCGGTTACAGGGACAGAACACCTCTGAGCTCCTACAATGAGCAGTTCTTC. It translates to CSARGLAGYRDRTPLSSYNEQFF. The rearrangement links TRBV20-1 to TRBJ2-1, with 7 positions matching TRBD1. V trimming: 1 base; J trimming: 0 bases; junction bases outside the gene matches: 27. This CDR3 spans 23 amino acids. CDR1 and CDR2 from the germline V gene are DFQATT and SNEGSKA (reference sequence).

This clonotype was counted ten times or more. The chain uses TRBV5-1 and TRBJ2-7; TRBD2 agrees at 15 bases. V lost 4 bases and J lost 2; bases outside the gene matches: 4. The CDR3 has 16 residues. Germline lookup yields CDR1 SGHRS and CDR2 YFSETQ. The CDR3 sequence is CASSLGTSGGTYEQYF. The DNA for the CDR3 is TGCGCCAGCAGCCTTGGGACTAGCGGGGGGACCTACGAGCAGTACTTC. The entire variable domain, with the rest obtained from reference TRBV5-1 and TRBJ2-7, is as follows: KAGVTQTPRYLIKTRGQQVTLSCSPISGHRSVSWYQQTPGQGLQFLFEYFSETQRNKGNFPGRFSGRQFSNSRSEMNVSTLELGDSALYLCASSLGTSGGTYEQYFGPGTRLTVT.

This clonotype has at least ten counts. The V gene is TRBV20-1, the J gene TRBJ1-5, with 9 bases fitting TRBD1. CDR3 length: 13 residues. CDR1 is DFQATT and CDR2 is SNEGSKA in the germline V gene (reference sequence). This CDR3 is CSLQGAPYGPQHF. CDR3 coding DNA: TGCAGCTTACAGGGGGCACCCTATGGGCCCCAGCATTTT.

This clonotype was recorded many times. CDR3 protein: CASSLEGAVNYNEQFF. DNA of the CDR3: TGCGCCAGCAGCTTGGAGGGGGCAGTGAACTACAATGAGCAGTTCTTC. This rearrangement joins TRBV5-1 to TRBJ2-1, with TRBD1 matching over 7 bases. The germline V gene has CDR1 SGHRS and CDR2 YFSETQ. V was pared by 0 bases and J by 3 bases, with 6 bases of the junction left unmatched. The CDR3 extends over 16 amino acids.

This clonotype was seen many times. The V call is TRBV15, the J call TRBJ2-1; D unclear. Trimming shortened V by 1 base and J by 5 bases, and 12 bases separated the two germline ends. The CDR3 is made up of 15 amino acids. CDR1 is LNHNV, CDR2 YYDKDF, per germline (reference sequence). The CDR3 DNA is TGTGCCACCAGCAGAGGCCAACTATTCGACAATGAGCAGTTCTTC. It translates to CATSRGQLFDNEQFF.

This clonotype showed up many times. The chain has TRBV11-3 and TRBJ2-7; the D gene is possibly TRBD2 (6 bases). Per germline, CDR1 SGHNT and CDR2 YENEEA. V was shortened by 2 bases and J by 1 base, with 18 bases between the two germline ends. There are 17 residues in the CDR3. The CDR3: CASSLNSRLARSYEQYF. CDR3 in DNA: TGTGCCAGCAGCTTAAACTCTCGGCTAGCGAGATCCTACGAGCAGTACTTC. Using reference TRBV11-3 and TRBJ2-7 for the parts outside the CDR3, the full variable domain is EAGVVQSPRYKIIEKKQPVAFWCNPISGHNTLYWYLQNLGQGPELLIRYENEEAVDDSQLPKDRFSAERLKGVDSTLKIQPAELGDSAVYLCASSLNSRLARSYEQYFGPGTRLTVT.

This clonotype was detected ten times or more. The chain's CDR3 is CASSYGTVNTEAFF. CDR3 nucleotides: TGCGCCAGCAGCTATGGGACAGTGAACACTGAAGCTTTCTTT. This sequence joins TRBV5-1 and TRBJ1-1; 7 nucleotides line up with TRBD1. The trim removed 3 bases at V and 0 bases at J, leaving 2 bases unmatched. The germline V gene has CDR1 SGHRS and CDR2 YFSETQ. The CDR3 runs 14 residues.

This clonotype has ten or more counts. V is TRBV12-3 or TRBV12-4 and J is TRBJ1-5, with 8 bases lining up with TRBD1. This CDR3 region has 16 residues. The trim removed 1 base at V and 4 bases at J, leaving 6 bases unmatched. This CDR3 is CASSLGQGFDNQPQHF. For the CDR3, the DNA is TGTGCCAGCAGTTTAGGACAGGGGTTTGATAATCAGCCCCAGCATTTT.

J is TRBJ2-7 and V is TRBV4-2, with D tentatively TRBD2 (5 bases). Per the germline V gene, CDR1 is LGHNA and CDR2 is YNFKEQ. The CDR3 runs to 15 residues. The germline V and J ends were trimmed by 3 bases and 0 bases, with 12 bases remaining between them. The CDR3 nucleotides read TGTGCCAGCAGCCAGGATTGGGAGTTCTCCTACGAGCAGTACTTC. Protein sequence: CASSQDWEFSYEQYF.

The table lists this clonotype with many counts. J is TRBJ2-7 and V is TRBV5-1, with D possibly TRBD1 on 5 matching bases. The CDR3 has 13 amino acids. Germline V CDR1 and CDR2: SGHRS, YFSETQ. Trimming shortened V by 4 bases and J by 2 bases, and 10 bases separated the two germline ends. CDR3 residues: CASSQGSAYEQYF. CDR3 in DNA: TGCGCCAGCAGCCAGGGCAGCGCCTACGAGCAGTACTTC.

This clonotype was detected many times. The chain is built from TRBV29-1 and TRBJ2-1; TRBD2 is a possible D gene (6 bases). CDR1 and CDR2 from the germline V gene are SQVTM and ANQGSEA. CDR3 size: 13 residues. The V end was cut by 7 bases, the J end by 6 bases, with 16 bases between. Written as DNA, the CDR3 is TGCAGCGCCCATAGCGGATCTCCCAATGAGCAGTTCTTC. It translates to CSAHSGSPNEQFF.

With regard to this clonotype: A read error may be the cause here, since a much bigger clone is one base away. The missing conserved phenylalanine or tryptophan at the end of this CDR3 makes a read error likely. This chain links TRBV7-6 with TRBJ2-7, with D hard to call. V lost 3 bases and J lost 0, with 12 bases in between. Germline-derived CDR1 and CDR2 are SGHVS and FNYEAQ. This CDR3 has 15 amino acids. CDR3 region: CASSLGRRSSYEQYS. Written as DNA, the CDR3 is TGTGCCAGCAGCTTGGGAAGACGAAGCTCCTACGAGCAGTACTCC.

This clonotype has at least ten counts. The chain links TRBV12-3 or TRBV12-4 to TRBJ2-3, with 8 bases that match TRBD2. The trim removed 5 bases at V and 8 bases at J, leaving 9 bases unmatched. The CDR3 has 14 residues. The DNA for the CDR3 is TGTGCCAGCAGTACCTCGGGGGGGCTGAGTACGCAGTATTTT. It is translated as CASSTSGGLSTQYF.